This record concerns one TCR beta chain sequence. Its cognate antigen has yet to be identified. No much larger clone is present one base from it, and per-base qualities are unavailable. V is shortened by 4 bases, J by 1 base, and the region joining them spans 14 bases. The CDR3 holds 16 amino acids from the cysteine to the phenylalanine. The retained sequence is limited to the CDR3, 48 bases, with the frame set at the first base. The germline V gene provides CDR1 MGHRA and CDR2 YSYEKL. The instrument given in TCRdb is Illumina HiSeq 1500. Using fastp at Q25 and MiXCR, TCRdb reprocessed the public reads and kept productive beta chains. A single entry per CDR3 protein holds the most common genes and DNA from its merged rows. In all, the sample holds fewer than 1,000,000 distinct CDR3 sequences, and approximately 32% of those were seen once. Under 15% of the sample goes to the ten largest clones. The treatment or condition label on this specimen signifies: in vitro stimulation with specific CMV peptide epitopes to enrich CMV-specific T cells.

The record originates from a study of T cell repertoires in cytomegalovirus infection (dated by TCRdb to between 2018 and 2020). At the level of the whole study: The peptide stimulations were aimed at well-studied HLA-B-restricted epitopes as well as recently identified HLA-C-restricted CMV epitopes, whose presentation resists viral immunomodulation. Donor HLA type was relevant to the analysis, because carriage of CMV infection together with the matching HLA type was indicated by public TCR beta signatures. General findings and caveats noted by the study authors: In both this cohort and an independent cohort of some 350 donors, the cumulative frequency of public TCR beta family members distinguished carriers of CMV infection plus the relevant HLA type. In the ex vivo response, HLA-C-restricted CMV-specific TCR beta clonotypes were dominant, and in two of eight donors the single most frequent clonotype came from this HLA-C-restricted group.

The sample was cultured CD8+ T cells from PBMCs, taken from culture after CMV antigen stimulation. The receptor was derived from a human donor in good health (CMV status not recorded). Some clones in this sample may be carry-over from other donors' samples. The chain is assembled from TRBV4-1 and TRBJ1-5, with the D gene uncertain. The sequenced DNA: TGCGCCAGCAGCCCGGACGCACAGCCAAGCAATCAGCCCCAGCATTTT. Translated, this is CASSPDAQPSNQPQHF.